One TCR beta chain is described in this entry. What it binds is not known. The sample is drawn from a study of cytomegalovirus exposure and HLA in healthy donors. The PCR employed 60 Vbeta primers together with 13 Jbeta primers. The assay was immunoSEQ multiplex PCR, and TCRdb's table has in-frame clones only and misses some. The sample holds tens of thousands of clones, about 80% seen once. Overall study findings and caveats: With further analysis later on, most CMV-associated TCR beta chains appeared HLA-restricted. Some V segments could not be told apart, so they were left out, TRBV6-2 and TRBV6-3 among them.

The length of the CDR3 is 15 residues. Germline CDR1 GTSNPN, CDR2 SVGIG (reference sequence). The V gene lost 4 bases and the J gene lost 8 bases, with 18 bases spanning the gap. The sequence was obtained from a man between 40 and 49 years old in good health and CMV-seronegative. J is TRBJ1-6 and V is TRBV30, with D perhaps matching TRBD1 (5 bases). Material for sequencing was PBMCs. DNA of the CDR3: TGTGCCTGGAAATTACCCGACAGAGAGCATTCACCCCTCCACTTT. Translation: CAWKLPDREHSPLHF.